A selection of T cell receptor beta chains follows, all from one sample in a study of OX40 agonist ivuxolimab in advanced cancers. TCRdb's copy holds only in-frame clones and misses some; the assay was immunoSEQ multiplex PCR. The sample includes about 40,000 clones, roughly 90% seen only once; the top ten take over 0.55%. The source material was CD4+ or CD8+ T cells sorted from blood, sampled in a trial of the OX40 agonist ivuxolimab. These receptors originate from an adult with an advanced solid tumor such as melanoma, head and neck, liver or kidney cancer. Both conserved end residues are part of each CDR3. The D gene is left open where the match is weak. The listing skips clone size in some rows; elsewhere it reads once, few, many or a size class.

>TRBV7-6|TRBD1|TRBJ2-7|NA
CASSLDRGRGPYEQYF
TGTGCCAGCAGCCTCGACAGGGGACGAGGGCCCTACGAGCAGTACTTC
>TRBV27|NA|TRBJ1-1|NA
CASSPSGRRDTEAFF
TGTGCCAGCAGCCCCTCCGGTCGTAGGGACACTGAAGCTTTCTTT
>TRBV6-6|TRBD1|TRBJ2-7|NA
CASKRQGAREQYF
TGTGCCAGCAAGAGACAGGGGGCGCGGGAGCAGTACTTC
>TRBV9|NA|TRBJ1-1|NA
CASSVELNTEAFF
TGTGCCAGCAGCGTAGAATTAAACACTGAAGCTTTCTTT
>TRBV5-1|NA|TRBJ1-4|NA
CASSPGATNEKLFF
TGCGCCAGCAGCCCCGGGGCAACTAATGAAAAACTGTTTTTT
>TRBV5-1|NA|TRBJ1-5|NA
CASSEGGGSNQPQHF
TGCGCCAGCAGCGAGGGGGGTGGTAGCAATCAGCCCCAGCATTTT
>TRBV15|TRBD1|TRBJ1-1|NA
CATSRGQGMNTEAFF
TGTGCCACCAGCAGAGGACAGGGGATGAACACTGAAGCTTTCTTT
>TRBV15|TRBD1|TRBJ2-1|NA
CATRPGQELNEQFF
TGTGCCACCAGACCGGGACAGGAGCTCAATGAGCAGTTCTTC
>TRBV2|NA|TRBJ1-2|NA
CASRRAGGSDLSYGYTF
TGTGCCAGCAGGAGGGCGGGGGGGTCAGACCTATCCTATGGCTACACCTTC
>TRBV7-2|NA|TRBJ2-5|NA
CASRSAPGETQYF
TGTGCCAGCAGATCGGCCCCCGGGGAGACCCAGTACTTC
>TRBV7-6|NA|TRBJ1-5|NA
CASSPTPETGSRGPQHF
TGTGCCAGCAGCCCTACTCCCGAGACGGGGTCTAGAGGGCCCCAGCATTTT
>TRBV10-3|NA|TRBJ1-1|NA
CAISESAGDTEAFF
TGTGCCATCAGTGAGTCCGCAGGGGACACTGAAGCTTTCTTT
>TRBV7-3|NA|TRBJ1-1|NA
CASSLSGIPNTEAFF
TGTGCCAGCAGCTTAAGCGGGATCCCTAACACTGAAGCTTTCTTT
>TRBV2|NA|TRBJ1-2|NA
CASTRDKNYGYTF
TGTGCCAGCACAAGGGACAAAAACTATGGCTACACCTTC
>TRBV7-3|NA|TRBJ2-3|NA
CASSSGVSTDTQYF
TGTGCCAGCAGCTCGGGAGTTTCCACAGATACGCAGTATTTT
>TRBV7-9|NA|TRBJ1-5|few
CASSLEGYQPQHF
TGTGCCAGCAGCTTAGAGGGGTATCAGCCCCAGCATTTT
>TRBV2|NA|TRBJ1-2|NA
CASRSGWDGIYTF
TGTGCCAGCAGGTCGGGTTGGGACGGAATCTACACCTTC
>TRBV10-2|NA|TRBJ2-3|NA
CASSPQGVSLTDTQYF
TGCGCCAGCAGTCCGCAAGGAGTCTCTCTCACAGATACGCAGTATTTT
>TRBV28|TRBD1|TRBJ2-5|NA
CASSTGEFQETQYF
TGTGCCAGCTCTACAGGGGAATTCCAAGAGACCCAGTACTTC
>TRBV9|TRBD1|TRBJ1-2|NA
CASSPDRGYGYTF
TGTGCCAGCAGCCCGGACAGGGGCTATGGCTACACCTTC
>TRBV5-1|NA|TRBJ1-2|NA
CASCPTSGRLNYGYTF
TGCGCCAGCTGTCCGACCTCGGGGAGACTTAACTATGGCTACACCTTC
>TRBV5-1|NA|TRBJ2-3|NA
CASRGRTDTQYF
TGCGCCAGCCGGGGGCGCACAGATACGCAGTATTTT
>TRBV5-4|NA|TRBJ2-2|NA
CASSLSTSNTGELFF
TGTGCCAGCAGCCTTTCGACAAGTAACACCGGGGAGCTGTTTTTT
>TRBV5-1|NA|TRBJ2-2|NA
CASSLGHPGGLGELFF
TGCGCCAGCAGCTTGGGCCACCCTGGGGGGCTCGGGGAGCTGTTTTTT
>TRBV2|NA|TRBJ1-5|NA
CASRRQTDNQPQHF
TGTGCCAGCAGGAGACAGACGGACAATCAGCCCCAGCATTTT
>TRBV5-4|TRBD1|TRBJ1-6|few
CASSASDRGRLHLHF
TGTGCCAGCAGCGCCTCGGACAGGGGCCGTCTCCACCTCCACTTT
>TRBV9|NA|TRBJ1-5|NA
CASSADPHQPQHF
TGTGCCAGCAGCGCCGACCCCCATCAGCCCCAGCATTTT
>TRBV5-1|NA|TRBJ2-1|NA
CASSRRGSGDEQFF
TGCGCCAGCAGCCGAAGAGGATCCGGCGATGAGCAGTTCTTC
>TRBV28|NA|TRBJ2-7|NA
CASRKGGRNEQYF
TGTGCCAGCAGGAAGGGGGGTAGGAACGAGCAGTACTTC
>TRBV7-9|NA|TRBJ2-5|NA
CASRLANQETQYF
TGTGCCAGCCGGTTAGCGAACCAAGAGACCCAGTACTTC
>TRBV7-2|TRBD1|TRBJ1-1|NA
CASCRQGNTEAFF
TGTGCCAGCTGTAGACAGGGGAACACTGAAGCTTTCTTT
>TRBV4-2|TRBD2|TRBJ2-2|NA
CASSQPHSGTSSGELFF
TGTGCCAGCAGCCAACCTCACTCCGGGACTAGCTCCGGGGAGCTGTTTTTT
>TRBV5-1|NA|TRBJ2-1|NA
CASSPLGGSYNEQFF
TGCGCCAGCAGCCCCCTCGGGGGTTCCTACAATGAGCAGTTCTTC